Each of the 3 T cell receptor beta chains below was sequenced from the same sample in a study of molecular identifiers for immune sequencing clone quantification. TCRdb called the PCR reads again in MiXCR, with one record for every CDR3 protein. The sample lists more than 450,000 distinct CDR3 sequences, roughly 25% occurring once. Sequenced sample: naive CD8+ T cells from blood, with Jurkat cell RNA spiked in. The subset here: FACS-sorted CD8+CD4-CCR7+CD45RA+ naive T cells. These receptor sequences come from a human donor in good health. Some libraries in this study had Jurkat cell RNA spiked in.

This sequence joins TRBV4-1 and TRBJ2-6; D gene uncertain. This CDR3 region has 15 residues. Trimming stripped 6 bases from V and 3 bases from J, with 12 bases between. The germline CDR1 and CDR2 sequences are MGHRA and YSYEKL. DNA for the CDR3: TGCGCCAGCAGGCCCCCAGTTTGTGGGGCCAACGTCCTGACTTTC. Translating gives CASRPPVCGANVLTF.

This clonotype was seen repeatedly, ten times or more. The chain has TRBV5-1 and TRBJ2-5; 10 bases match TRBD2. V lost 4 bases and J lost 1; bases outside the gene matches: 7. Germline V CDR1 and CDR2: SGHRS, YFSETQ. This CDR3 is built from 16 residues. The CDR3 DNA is TGCGCCAGCAGCCGGGAGTCTAGCGGGGGCCAAGAGACCCAGTACTTC. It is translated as CASSRESSGGQETQYF.

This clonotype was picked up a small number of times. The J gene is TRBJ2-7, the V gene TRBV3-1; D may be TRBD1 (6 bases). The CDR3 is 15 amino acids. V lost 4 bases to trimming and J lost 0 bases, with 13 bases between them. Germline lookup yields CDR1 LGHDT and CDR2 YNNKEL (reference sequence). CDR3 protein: CASSLGTSSSYEQYF. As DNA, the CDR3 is TGTGCCAGCAGCCTCGGGACATCTAGCTCCTACGAGCAGTACTTC.